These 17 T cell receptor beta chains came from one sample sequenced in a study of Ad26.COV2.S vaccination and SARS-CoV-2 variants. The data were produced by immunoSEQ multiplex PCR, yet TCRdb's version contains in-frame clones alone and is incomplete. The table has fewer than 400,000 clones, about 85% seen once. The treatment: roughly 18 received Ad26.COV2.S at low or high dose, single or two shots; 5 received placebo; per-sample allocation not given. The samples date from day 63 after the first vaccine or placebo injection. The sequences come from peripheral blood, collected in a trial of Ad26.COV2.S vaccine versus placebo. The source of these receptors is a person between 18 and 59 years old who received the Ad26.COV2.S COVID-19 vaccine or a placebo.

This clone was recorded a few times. The CDR3 loop reads CASSGWGGPGTEAFF. CDR3 DNA sequence: TGTGCCAGCAGCGGCTGGGGGGGGCCTGGCACTGAAGCTTTCTTT. The rearrangement links TRBV2 to TRBJ1-1; D possibly corresponds to TRBD1 (6 bases). Looked up from germline, CDR1 is SNHLY and CDR2 is FYNNEI. The CDR3 spans 15 residues. Trimming took 6 bases from V and 4 from J, leaving 18 bases between them.

The CDR3 is CATSRDSGGMSDTQYF. DNA of the CDR3: TGTGCCACCAGCAGAGATAGCGGGGGGATGTCAGATACGCAGTATTTT. This sequence joins TRBV15 and TRBJ2-3; 10 bases are a match to TRBD2. This CDR3 has 16 amino acids. V lost 0 bases, J lost 4 bases, and 4 bases stayed unmatched. The germline V gene encodes CDR1 LNHNV and CDR2 YYDKDF (reference sequence).

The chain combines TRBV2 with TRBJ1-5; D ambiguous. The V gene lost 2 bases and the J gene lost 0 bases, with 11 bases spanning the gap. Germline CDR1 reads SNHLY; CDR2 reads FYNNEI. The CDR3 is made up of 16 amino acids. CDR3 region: CASSELAAFSNQPQHF. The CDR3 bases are TGTGCCAGCAGTGAATTGGCAGCCTTTAGCAATCAGCCCCAGCATTTT.

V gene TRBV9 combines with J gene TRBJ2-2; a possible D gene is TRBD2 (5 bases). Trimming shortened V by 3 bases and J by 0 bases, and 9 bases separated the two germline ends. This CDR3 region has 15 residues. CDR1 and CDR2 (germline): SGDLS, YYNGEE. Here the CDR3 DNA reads TGTGCCAGCAGCGCACTAGGGACGAACACCGGGGAGCTGTTTTTT. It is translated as CASSALGTNTGELFF.

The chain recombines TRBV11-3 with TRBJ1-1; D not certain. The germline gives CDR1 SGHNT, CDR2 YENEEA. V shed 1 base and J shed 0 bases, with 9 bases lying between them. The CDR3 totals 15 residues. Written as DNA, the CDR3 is TGTGCCAGCAGCTTAGGGATAGATATGAACACTGAAGCTTTCTTT. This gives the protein CASSLGIDMNTEAFF.

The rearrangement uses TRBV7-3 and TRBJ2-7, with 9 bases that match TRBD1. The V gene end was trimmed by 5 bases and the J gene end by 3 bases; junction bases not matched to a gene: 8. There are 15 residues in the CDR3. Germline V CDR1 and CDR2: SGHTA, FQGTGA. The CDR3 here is CASSPGQGPVYEQYF. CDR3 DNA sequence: TGTGCCAGCAGCCCCGGACAGGGGCCGGTCTACGAGCAGTACTTC. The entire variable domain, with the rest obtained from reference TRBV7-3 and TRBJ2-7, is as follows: GAGVSQTPSNKVTEKGKYVELRCDPISGHTALYWYRQSLGQGPEFLIYFQGTGAADDSGLPNDRFFAVRPEGSVSTLKIQRTERGDSAVYLCASSPGQGPVYEQYFGPGTRLTVT.

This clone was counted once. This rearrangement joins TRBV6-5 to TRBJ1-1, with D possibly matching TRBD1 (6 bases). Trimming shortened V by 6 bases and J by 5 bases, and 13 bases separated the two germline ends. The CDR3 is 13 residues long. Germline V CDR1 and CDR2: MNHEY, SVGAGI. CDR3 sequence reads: CASRRDIGTEAFF. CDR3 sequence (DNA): TGTGCCAGCAGACGGGACATCGGGACTGAAGCTTTCTTT.

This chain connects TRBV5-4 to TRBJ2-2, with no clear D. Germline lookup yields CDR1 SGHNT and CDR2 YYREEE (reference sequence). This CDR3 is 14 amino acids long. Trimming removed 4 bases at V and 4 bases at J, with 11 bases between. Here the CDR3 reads CASSPRMGTGELFF. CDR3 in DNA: TGTGCCAGCAGCCCGAGGATGGGCACCGGGGAGCTGTTTTTT. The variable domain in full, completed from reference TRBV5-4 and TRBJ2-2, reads ETGVTQSPTHLIKTRGQQVTLRCSSQSGHNTVSWYQQALGQGPQFIFQYYREEENGRGNFPPRFSGLQFPNYSSELNVNALELDDSALYLCASSPRMGTGELFFGEGSRLTVL.

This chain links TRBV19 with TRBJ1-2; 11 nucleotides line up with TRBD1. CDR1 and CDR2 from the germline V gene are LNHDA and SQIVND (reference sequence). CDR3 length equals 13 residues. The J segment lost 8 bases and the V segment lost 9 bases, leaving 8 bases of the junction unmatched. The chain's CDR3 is CASSRTGGAGYTF. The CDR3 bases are TGTGCCAGCAGCCGGACAGGGGGCGCGGGCTACACCTTC.

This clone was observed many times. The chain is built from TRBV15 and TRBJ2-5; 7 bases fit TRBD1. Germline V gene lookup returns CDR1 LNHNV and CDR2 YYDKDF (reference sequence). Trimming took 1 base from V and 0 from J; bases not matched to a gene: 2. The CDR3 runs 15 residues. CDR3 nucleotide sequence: TGTGCCACCAGCAGAGGTACAGGGGACCAAGAGACCCAGTACTTC. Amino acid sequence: CATSRGTGDQETQYF.

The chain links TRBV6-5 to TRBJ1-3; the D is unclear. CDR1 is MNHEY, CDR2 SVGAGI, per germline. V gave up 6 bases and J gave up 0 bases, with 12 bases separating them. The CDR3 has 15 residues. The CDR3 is CASRSTPSSGNTIYF. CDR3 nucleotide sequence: TGTGCCAGCAGATCGACACCGAGCTCTGGAAACACCATATATTTT.

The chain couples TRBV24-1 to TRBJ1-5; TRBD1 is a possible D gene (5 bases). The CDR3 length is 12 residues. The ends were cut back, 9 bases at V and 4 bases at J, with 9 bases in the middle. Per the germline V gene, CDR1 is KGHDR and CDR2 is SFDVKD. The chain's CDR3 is CATGAPNQPQHF. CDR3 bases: TGTGCCACCGGGGCTCCTAATCAGCCCCAGCATTTT.

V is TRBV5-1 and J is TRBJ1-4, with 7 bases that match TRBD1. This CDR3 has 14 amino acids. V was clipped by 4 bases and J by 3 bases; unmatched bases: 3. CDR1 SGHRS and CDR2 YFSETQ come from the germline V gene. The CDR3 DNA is TGCGCCAGCAGCATACAGGGGCCTAATGAAAAACTGTTTTTT. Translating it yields CASSIQGPNEKLFF.

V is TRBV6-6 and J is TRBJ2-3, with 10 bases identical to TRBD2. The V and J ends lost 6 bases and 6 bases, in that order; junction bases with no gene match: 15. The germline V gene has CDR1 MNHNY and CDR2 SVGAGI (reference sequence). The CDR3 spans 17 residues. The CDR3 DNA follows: TGTGCCAGCAGCTCCTGGTACCGAGCGGGGGGGCGTGATACGCAGTATTTT. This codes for CASSSWYRAGGRDTQYF.

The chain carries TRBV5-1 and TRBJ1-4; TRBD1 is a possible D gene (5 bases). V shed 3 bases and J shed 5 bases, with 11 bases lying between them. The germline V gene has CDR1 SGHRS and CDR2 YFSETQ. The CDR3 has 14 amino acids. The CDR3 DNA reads TGCGCCAGCAGCTGGGGCAGCGGCAATGAAAAACTGTTTTTT. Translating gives CASSWGSGNEKLFF.

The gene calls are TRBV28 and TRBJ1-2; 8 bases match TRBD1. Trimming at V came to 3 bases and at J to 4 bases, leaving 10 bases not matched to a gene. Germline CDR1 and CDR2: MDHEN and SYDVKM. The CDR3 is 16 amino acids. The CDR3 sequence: CASSLDRDGSGYGYTF. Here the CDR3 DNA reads TGTGCCAGCAGTTTGGACAGGGATGGGTCTGGCTATGGCTACACCTTC.

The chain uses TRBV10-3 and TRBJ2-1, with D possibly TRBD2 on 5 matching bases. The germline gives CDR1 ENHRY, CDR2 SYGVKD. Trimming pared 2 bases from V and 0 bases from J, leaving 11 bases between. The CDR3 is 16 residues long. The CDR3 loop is CAISEASRSSYNEQFF. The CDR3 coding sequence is TGTGCCATCAGTGAGGCTAGCCGGAGCTCCTACAATGAGCAGTTCTTC.